This is a list of T cell receptor beta chains from one sample in a study of blood T cell repertoires in COVID-19. Produced via immunoSEQ multiplex PCR; TCRdb's table is partial and in-frame only. Among around 170,000 clones, about 87% were seen once, and the ten largest hold 20% to 30%. The sample taken for sequencing was peripheral blood. The receptors originated from a man aged 55 to 70 with acute or convalescent COVID-19. Both conserved end residues are part of each CDR3. D genes are given only for firm matches.

d_call v_call cdr3_aa
. TRBV3-1/TRBV3-2 CASRHLAFPGSNEQFF
. TRBV4-3 CASSQERVAEAFF
. TRBV29-1 CSVRQEVTGELFF
TRBD1 TRBV28 CASSWDRGNEKLFF
TRBD2 TRBV7-9 CASARDYSYEQYF
TRBD1 TRBV4-1 CASSQVPGGTGELFF
. TRBV6-6 CASVPETYNSPLHF
. TRBV29-1 CSVKVARTSNTEAFF
TRBD1 TRBV30 CAWSAQGVAKNIQYF
TRBD1 TRBV18 CASSEGQGVSPLHF
TRBD1 TRBV14 CASSRYRGASAEAFF
TRBD2 TRBV13 CASSKLAEETQYF
. TRBV27 CASSPSGRAGYTF
TRBD2 TRBV5-1 CASSLAIRLAGVNEQFF
. TRBV5-4 CASSLVQGETQYF
. TRBV15 CATSRDGLVETQYF
TRBD1 TRBV2 CASTGTGGEKLFF
. TRBV19 CASSPLRVYGNQPQHF
. TRBV6-5 CASQRESNQPQHF
. TRBV5-1 CASSPIRDYGYTF
. TRBV2 CASKVGTGGELFF
. TRBV5-1 CASSLEPLDTIYF
TRBD1 TRBV27 CASSMPGQGDNEQFF
. TRBV10-3 CAISAGETQYF
. TRBV6-5 CASSYREFDRSTEAFF
TRBD1 TRBV12-3/TRBV12-4 CASSRTGMRGYTF
. TRBV4-2 CASSQDESEGYTF
TRBD1 TRBV7-3 CASSPGTGHSGANVLTF
TRBD2 TRBV14 CASSRRVGIAGGTPSSYNEQFF
TRBD1 TRBV10-3 CAIVRGTGGPSGNTIYF
. TRBV6-6 CASKAGNTGELFF
. TRBV4-1 CASSQGGTGPYEQYF
. TRBV15 CATSRGTEIQETQYF
. TRBV6-6 CASTTGSRKAGELFF
. TRBV2 CASGRGGVNSPLHF
. TRBV24-1 CATSDSLIGQETQYF
TRBD1 TRBV7-6 CASSPIGTGGVYGYTF